Sequencing of this T cell receptor beta chain was carried out in a study of neurological immune-mediated disorders. Study results and limitations: Expanded clones shared no identical CDR3 amino acid sequences across subjects, which suggested private TCR-beta repertoires in all groups.

Synthesis of cDNA was accomplished via 5'RACE employing 10-nucleotide random UMIs. TCRdb independently ran MiXCR on the 5' RACE reads; one entry per CDR3 protein. This sample has more than 13,000 distinct CDR3 sequences, with roughly 10% found just once. V lost 5 bases, J lost 1 base, and 1 base stayed unmatched. The CDR3 is 13 residues long. Germline V gene lookup returns CDR1 SNHLY and CDR2 FYNNEI. This clonotype appeared many times. Its antigen is not known. The sample comprised PBMCs. This chain joins TRBV2 and TRBJ1-1; 7 nucleotides align to TRBD1. This TCR was sampled from a middle-aged woman in good health. The CDR3 DNA reads TGTGCCAGCAGTAGGGACAGGAACACTGAAGCTTTCTTT. Protein: CASSRDRNTEAFF.